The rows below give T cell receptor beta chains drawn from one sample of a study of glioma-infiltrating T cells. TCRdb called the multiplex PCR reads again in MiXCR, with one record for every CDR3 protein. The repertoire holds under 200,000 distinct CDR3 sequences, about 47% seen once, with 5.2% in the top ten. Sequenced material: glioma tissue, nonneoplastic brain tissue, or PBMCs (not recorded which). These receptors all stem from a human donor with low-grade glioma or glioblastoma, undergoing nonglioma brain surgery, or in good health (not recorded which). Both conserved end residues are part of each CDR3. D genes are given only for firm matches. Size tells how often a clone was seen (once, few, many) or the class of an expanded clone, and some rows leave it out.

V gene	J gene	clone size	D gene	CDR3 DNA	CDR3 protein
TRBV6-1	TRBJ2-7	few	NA	TGTGCCAGCACCCGGGCCTCCGGCGAGCAGTACTTC	CASTRASGEQYF
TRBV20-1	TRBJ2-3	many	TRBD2	TGCAGTGCTAGGGGGGGACTAGCGGGATCGGGTGTGACAGATACGCAGTATTTT	CSARGGLAGSGVTDTQYF
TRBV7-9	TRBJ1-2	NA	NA	TGTGCCAGCATCCTATTGCGGACAACCTATTGCTACACCTTC	CASILLRTTYCYTF
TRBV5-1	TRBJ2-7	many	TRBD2	TGCGCCAGCAGCCTACTAGCGGGAGAGACCTACGAGCAGTACTTC	CASSLLAGETYEQYF
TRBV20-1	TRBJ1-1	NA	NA	TGCAGTGCTAGTTGGCCTAAGAACACTGAAGCTTTCTTT	CSASWPKNTEAFF
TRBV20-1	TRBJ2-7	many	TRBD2	TGCAGTGCTACGACCGGGACTAGCGGGTACGAGCAGTACTTC	CSATTGTSGYEQYF
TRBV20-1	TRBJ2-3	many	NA	TGCAGTGCTCGAACTAGCACAGATACGCAGTATTTT	CSARTSTDTQYF
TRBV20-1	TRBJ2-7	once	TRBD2	TGCAGTGCCACCGGGACTAGCGGGCCTCTCTACTACGAGCAGTACTTC	CSATGTSGPLYYEQYF
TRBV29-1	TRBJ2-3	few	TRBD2	TGCAGCGTTGAGGGGGAGGGAGGTGCTAGCACAGATACGCAGTATTTT	CSVEGEGGASTDTQYF
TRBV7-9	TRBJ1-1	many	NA	TGTGCCAGCAGCTTATCCCGAGACAGGCGATTGAACACTGAAGCTTTCTTT	CASSLSRDRRLNTEAFF
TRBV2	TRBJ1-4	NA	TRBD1	TGTGCCAGCAGCGCCTACTCAGGGGGCGAGGATGAAAAACTGTTTTTT	CASSAYSGGEDEKLFF
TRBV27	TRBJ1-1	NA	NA	TGTGGCAGTTGGGGCGCGAACACTGAAGCTTTCTTT	CGSWGANTEAFF
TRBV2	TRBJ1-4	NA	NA	TGTGCCAGCAGTGAACGGCACCTTAATGAAAAACTGTTTTTT	CASSERHLNEKLFF
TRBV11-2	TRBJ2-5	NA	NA	TGTGCCAGCAGCCCAACCGCATGGGGAGAGACCCAGTACTTC	CASSPTAWGETQYF
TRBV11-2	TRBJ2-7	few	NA	TGTGCCAGCAGCTTGGCCCGAACCTACGAGCAGTACTTC	CASSLARTYEQYF
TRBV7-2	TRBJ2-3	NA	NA	TGTGCCAGAAGCTTAGCGAGAGGACTGGGTGGCACAGATACGCAGTATTTT	CARSLARGLGGTDTQYF
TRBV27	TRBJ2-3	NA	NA	TGTGCCAGCAGTCCCCCCGCAGGGGCGATCACAGATACGCAGTATTTT	CASSPPAGAITDTQYF
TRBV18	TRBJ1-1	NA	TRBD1	TGTGCCAGCTCAAAAAGGATGGCCAGGGGGCACACTGAAGCTTTCTTT	CASSKRMARGHTEAFF
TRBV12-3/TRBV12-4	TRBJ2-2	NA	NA	TGTGCCAGCAGTTTAGGACACTACACCGGGGAGCTGTTTTTT	CASSLGHYTGELFF
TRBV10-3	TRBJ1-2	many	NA	TGTGCCATCAGTGAGTTTCCAGGTCTTACCTATGGCTACACCTTC	CAISEFPGLTYGYTF
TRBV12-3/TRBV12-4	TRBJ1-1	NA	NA	TGTGCCAGCAGTCCTACGGGGGGGACTACTAGGGCTACTGAAGCTTTCTTT	CASSPTGGTTRATEAFF
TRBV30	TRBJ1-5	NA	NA	TGTGCCTGGAGTCCTGGAGGGGCAAGCAATCAGCCCCAGCATTTT	CAWSPGGASNQPQHF
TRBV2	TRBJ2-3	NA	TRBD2	TGTGCCAGCCGCGGGCTAGCGGGGTTAACAGATACGCAGTATTTT	CASRGLAGLTDTQYF
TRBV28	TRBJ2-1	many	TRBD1	TGTGCCAGCAAGGGACAGGGGACCAACAATGAGCAGTTCTTC	CASKGQGTNNEQFF
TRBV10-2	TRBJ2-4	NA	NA	TGCGCCAGCAGTGAGGGACTTCTTGGAGCCAAAAACATTCAGTACTTC	CASSEGLLGAKNIQYF
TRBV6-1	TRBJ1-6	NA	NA	TGTGCCAGCAGAGGGGGAGACGGGAATTCACCCCTCCACTTT	CASRGGDGNSPLHF
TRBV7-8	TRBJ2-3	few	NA	TGTGCCAGCAGCCGGGGAGGAACAAACCCCCAGTATTTT	CASSRGGTNPQYF
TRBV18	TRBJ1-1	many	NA	TGTGCCAGCTCACCAAAGAGGAACACTGAAGCTTTCTTT	CASSPKRNTEAFF
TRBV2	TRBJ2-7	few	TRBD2	TGTGCCAGCAGTCTAGCGGGAATAAACGGCGAGCAGTACTTC	CASSLAGINGEQYF
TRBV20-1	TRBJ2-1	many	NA	TGCAGTGCTAGAGGAGTCCACCCTGAGCAGTTCTTC	CSARGVHPEQFF
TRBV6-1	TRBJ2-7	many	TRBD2	TGTGCCAGCAGTCAGACTAGCGGGAGCTACGAGCAGTACTTC	CASSQTSGSYEQYF
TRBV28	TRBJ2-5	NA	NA	TGTGCAAGCATCCCTGGAGGCGCCATAGAGACCCAGTACTTC	CASIPGGAIETQYF
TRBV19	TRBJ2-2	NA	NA	TGTGCCAGTAGTATCCCCGGGAGTATCGGGGAGCTGTTTTTT	CASSIPGSIGELFF
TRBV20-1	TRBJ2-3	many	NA	TGCAGTGCTAGAGACTCGCGGGGTCTAGCTATCACCCCTACGCAGTATTTT	CSARDSRGLAITPTQYF
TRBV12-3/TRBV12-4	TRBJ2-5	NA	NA	TGTGCCAGCAGTTTCAACCCACTCCAAGAGACCCAGTACTTC	CASSFNPLQETQYF
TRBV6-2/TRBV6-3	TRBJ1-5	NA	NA	TGTGTTAGCAGTGTGTTGCAGATCAATCAGCCCCAGCATTTT	CVSSVLQINQPQHF
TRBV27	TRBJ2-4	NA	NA	TGTGCCAGCAAAGGTGACCAGGGAAACGCCAAAAACATTAAGTACTTC	CASKGDQGNAKNIKYF
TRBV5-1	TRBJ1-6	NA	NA	TGCGCCAGCAGCTTGTCCGGCCCAATGGTGGATTCACCCCTCCACTTT	CASSLSGPMVDSPLHF
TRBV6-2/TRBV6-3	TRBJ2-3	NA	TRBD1	TGTGCCAGCTCCGGGACAGGGGGCGGAGGACTAGCACTAGATACGCAGTATTTT	CASSGTGGGGLALDTQYF
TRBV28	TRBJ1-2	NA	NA	TGTGCCAGCAGTTTAGGCAAGGCCCCTGGCTACACCTTC	CASSLGKAPGYTF
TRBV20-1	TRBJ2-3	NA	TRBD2	TGCAGTGCTAGAGATTCGACTAGCGGAAACACAGATACGCAGTATTTT	CSARDSTSGNTDTQYF
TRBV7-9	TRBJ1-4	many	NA	TGTGCCAGCAGCTTATCTATGACCGAAAAACTGTTTTTT	CASSLSMTEKLFF
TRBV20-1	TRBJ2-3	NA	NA	TGCAGTGCTAGAGTATTAGCGGTGAGCACAGGTACGCAGTATTTT	CSARVLAVSTGTQYF
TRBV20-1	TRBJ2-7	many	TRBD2	TGCAGTGCTACTCAAGCGGGAGGGTACGAGCAGTACTTC	CSATQAGGYEQYF
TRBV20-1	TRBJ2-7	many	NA	TGCAGTGCTATCAATCCCCGCGATTACGAGCAGTACTTC	CSAINPRDYEQYF
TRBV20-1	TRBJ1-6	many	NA	TGCAGTGCAATTCCCAGGACACCTATAACGAATTCACCCCTCCACTTT	CSAIPRTPITNSPLHF
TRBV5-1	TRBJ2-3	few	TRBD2	TGCGCCAGCAGCTTGGAGGCTAGCGGGAGAGCGCAGTATTTT	CASSLEASGRAQYF